A single sample gave rise to the 21 T cell receptor beta chains below, sequenced in a study of CD8+ T cells in alopecia areata. The sample's treatment: oral pan-JAK inhibitor, 5-10 mg twice daily. RNA was isolated and reverse transcribed to cDNA, the sequencing template. Produced via immunoSEQ multiplex PCR; TCRdb's table is partial and in-frame only. This sample has around 190,000 clones, with approximately 67% found just once. Here the sequenced sample was CD4+ T cells sorted from blood, taken around week 50, from a patient treated with tofacitinib. These receptors came from a human donor with alopecia areata.

There are a few counts of this clone. V and J are TRBV4-3 and TRBJ1-2; D ambiguous. Germline values: CDR1 LGHNA, CDR2 YSLEER. CDR3 length: 15 residues. Trimming left V 4 bases short and J 8 bases short, with 20 bases between. CDR3 residues: CASSPPSLGEGGYTF. CDR3 DNA: TGCGCCAGCAGCCCACCTAGTCTCGGGGAGGGCGGCTACACCTTC.

The CDR3 loop reads CASSLMAALYNEQFF. CDR3 nucleotides: TGTGCCAGCAGCTTAATGGCAGCCCTATACAATGAGCAGTTCTTC. This chain connects TRBV11-2 to TRBJ2-1, with D unresolved. The ends were cut back, 2 bases at V and 4 bases at J, with 12 bases in the middle. The length of the CDR3 is 15 residues. Germline values: CDR1 SGHAT, CDR2 FQNNGV.

The chain is built from TRBV18 and TRBJ1-5, with 9 positions matching TRBD1. V was pared by 3 bases and J by 5 bases, with 5 bases of the junction left unmatched. The CDR3 consists of 15 residues. Germline CDR1 reads KGHSH; CDR2 reads LQKENI. The CDR3 DNA reads as TGTGCCAGCTCACCGGAGGGGACAGGGTATCAGCCCCAGCATTTT. Translating gives CASSPEGTGYQPQHF.

In this sample, this clone turned up many times. This chain joins TRBV21-1 and TRBJ2-6. TRBV21-1 is noted as a pseudogene. This CDR3 is 16 amino acids long. The CDR3 nucleotides read TGTGCCAGCAGCAAATTGGGGTCTCCTGGGGCCAACGTCCTGACTTTC. This encodes CASSKLGSPGANVLTF.

The sample holds many counts of this clone. The rearrangement uses TRBV7-9 and TRBJ2-1; D remains ambiguous. The CDR3 sequence is 15 residues long. CDR1 and CDR2 from the germline V gene are SEHNR and FQNEAQ (reference sequence). V was trimmed by 1 base and J by 6 bases, leaving 13 bases between them. CDR3 sequence: CASSLGSGTANEQFF. The DNA of the CDR3 is TGTGCCAGCAGCTTAGGCTCAGGAACAGCCAATGAGCAGTTCTTC.

The V and J genes are TRBV27 and TRBJ2-5; D is undetermined. Germline V gene data show CDR1 as MNHEY and CDR2 as SMNVEV (reference sequence). This CDR3 has 13 amino acids. Trimming took off 5 bases at V and 6 bases at J, with 13 bases between the two ends. CDR3 sequence reads: CASSPPEFKTQYF. CDR3 bases: TGTGCCAGCAGTCCACCCGAGTTCAAGACCCAGTACTTC.

The gene calls are TRBV10-3 and TRBJ2-5; D is unresolved. CDR1 and CDR2 (germline): ENHRY, SYGVKD. V lost 2 bases to trimming and J lost 2 bases, with 6 bases between them. CDR3 length equals 13 residues. DNA for the CDR3: TGTGCCATCAGTGAGGCCTTACAAGAGACCCAGTACTTC. It is translated as CAISEALQETQYF.

The chain couples TRBV2 to TRBJ2-7; 9 bases fit TRBD1. CDR3 length: 15 residues. The J segment lost 5 bases and the V segment lost 7 bases, leaving 12 bases of the junction unmatched. Germline V gene data show CDR1 as SNHLY and CDR2 as FYNNEI. The CDR3 sequence is CASIAGTGRGNEQYF. DNA of the CDR3: TGTGCCAGCATTGCCGGGACAGGGAGAGGGAACGAGCAGTACTTC. The full variable domain, its missing parts supplied by reference TRBV2 and TRBJ2-7, is EPEVTQTPSHQVTQMGQEVILRCVPISNHLYFYWYRQILGQKVEFLVSFYNNEISEKSEIFDDQFSVERPDGSNFTLKIRSTKLEDSAMYFCASIAGTGRGNEQYFGPGTRLTVT.

V usage is TRBV5-1 and J usage is TRBJ2-6; a weak D match, TRBD1 (6 bases). Trimming stripped 2 bases from V and 3 bases from J, with 12 bases between. Per the germline V gene, CDR1 is SGHRS and CDR2 is YFSETQ. This CDR3 spans 16 amino acids. The DNA for the CDR3 is TGCGCCAGCAGCTTCCAACAGGGTTATGGGGCCAACGTCCTGACTTTC. This codes for CASSFQQGYGANVLTF.

V usage is TRBV29-1 and J usage is TRBJ2-5, with D maybe TRBD1 (7 bases). Per germline, CDR1 SQVTM and CDR2 ANQGSEA. The V end lost 2 bases, the J end lost 4 bases, and 17 bases lay between the germline ends. The CDR3 length is 15 residues. CDR3 in DNA: TGCAGCGTTGAACGGCAGGGGGGACCACGAGAGACCCAGTACTTC. It translates to CSVERQGGPRETQYF.

The V gene is TRBV30, the J gene TRBJ2-5; a possible D gene is TRBD1 (6 bases). V shed 6 bases and J shed 1 base, with 21 bases lying between them. Germline values: CDR1 GTSNPN, CDR2 SVGIG (reference sequence). This CDR3 is 16 amino acids long. The CDR3 region has the DNA TGTGCCTGTAACTGGGGCCCGGACAGATTCCAAGAGACCCAGTACTTC. Translating gives CACNWGPDRFQETQYF.

This clone was counted between two and nine times. This chain uses TRBV19 with TRBJ1-5; possibly TRBD1 for D (5 bases). Germline assignment: CDR1 LNHDA and CDR2 SQIVND (reference sequence). V was pared by 2 bases and J by 0 bases, with 8 bases between. The CDR3 covers 15 residues. This chain's CDR3 is CASSIPGDSNQPQHF. The CDR3, as DNA: TGTGCCAGTAGTATACCGGGGGATAGCAATCAGCCCCAGCATTTT.

The chain joins TRBV30 to TRBJ2-1; D unresolved. Trimming cost V 1 base and J 5 bases, with 12 bases left between them. The CDR3 is made up of 14 amino acids. Germline V gives CDR1 GTSNPN, CDR2 SVGIG (reference sequence). The CDR3 loop is CAWSGPITNNEQFF. In DNA form, the CDR3 reads TGTGCCTGGAGTGGGCCCATCACAAACAATGAGCAGTTCTTC.

The genes are TRBV29-1 and TRBJ2-5; no firm D call. Germline CDR1 reads SQVTM; CDR2 reads ANQGSEA. V lost 1 base and J lost 5, with 8 bases in between. CDR3 length equals 12 residues. CDR3: CSVEGHDETQYF. The CDR3 nucleotides read TGCAGCGTTGAAGGGCATGACGAGACCCAGTACTTC.

The chain uses TRBV5-4 and TRBJ2-7; possibly TRBD1 for D (5 bases). The germline V gene has CDR1 SGHNT and CDR2 YYREEE (reference sequence). The CDR3 sequence is 12 residues long. V was shortened by 3 bases and J by 3 bases, with 7 bases between the two germline ends. CDR3 nucleotides: TGTGCCAGCAGCTATCAGGGCTACGAGCAGTACTTC. Translating it yields CASSYQGYEQYF.

The chain is built from TRBV7-2 and TRBJ2-1; 10 nucleotides match TRBD2. Trimming removed 1 base from V and 0 bases from J; junction bases left unmatched: 9. This CDR3 has 19 amino acids. CDR1 SGHTA and CDR2 FQGNSA come from the germline V gene. The CDR3 bases are TGTGCCAGCAGCTTAGTTTTTCTAGCGGGAGAGGCCTCCTACAATGAGCAGTTCTTC. Its protein product is CASSLVFLAGEASYNEQFF. Full variable domain (outside the CDR3, taken from reference TRBV7-2 and TRBJ2-1): GAGVSQSPSNKVTEKGKDVELRCDPISGHTALYWYRQSLGQGLEFLIYFQGNSAPDKSGLPSDRFSAERTGGSVSTLTIQRTQQEDSAVYLCASSLVFLAGEASYNEQFFGPGTRLTVL.

V usage is TRBV6-6 and J usage is TRBJ1-6; perhaps TRBD1 as D (5 bases). The CDR3 length is 13 residues. V was trimmed by 9 bases and J by 8 bases, leaving 14 bases between them. Germline lookup yields CDR1 MNHNY and CDR2 SVGAGI (reference sequence). The CDR3 coding sequence is TGTGCCAGTGCCTTGGGGGGGGATTCACCCCTCCACTTT. Translating it yields CASALGGDSPLHF.

The gene calls are TRBV30 and TRBJ1-1; D is undetermined. Trimming removed 1 base at V and 1 base at J, with 10 bases between. This CDR3 has 14 amino acids. CDR1 and CDR2 (germline): GTSNPN, SVGIG (reference sequence). The CDR3 loop is CAWSGKQSNTEAFF. In DNA, the CDR3 is TGTGCCTGGAGTGGTAAACAGTCGAACACTGAAGCTTTCTTT.

This clone was detected only a few times. V is TRBV5-1 and J is TRBJ1-4; perhaps TRBD1 as D (6 bases). Germline CDR1 reads SGHRS; CDR2 reads YFSETQ. The V and J ends lost 2 bases and 14 bases respectively, with 16 bases between them. This CDR3 spans 13 amino acids. The CDR3 DNA is TGCGCCAGCAGCTTACAACAGGGTAATCGGCTGTTTTTT. This codes for CASSLQQGNRLFF.

This clone came up once. This chain links TRBV6-1 with TRBJ2-2; D not certain. Trimming stripped 6 bases from V and 5 bases from J, with 10 bases between. Per germline, CDR1 MNHNS and CDR2 SASEGT. This CDR3 comprises 13 residues. The CDR3 region has the DNA TGTGCCAGCAGACCGGACGGTACCGGGGAGCTGTTTTTT. Amino acids: CASRPDGTGELFF.

This clone turned up a few times. The rearrangement joins TRBV7-3 to TRBJ2-2; 9 bases fit TRBD1. The CDR3 is made up of 15 amino acids. Trimming removed 4 bases from V and 2 bases from J; junction bases left unmatched: 2. Germline CDR1 is SGHTA and CDR2 is FQGTGA. The CDR3 bases are TGTGCCAGCAGCTCGGGACAGGGTAACACCGGGGAGCTGTTTTTT. Translating gives CASSSGQGNTGELFF.